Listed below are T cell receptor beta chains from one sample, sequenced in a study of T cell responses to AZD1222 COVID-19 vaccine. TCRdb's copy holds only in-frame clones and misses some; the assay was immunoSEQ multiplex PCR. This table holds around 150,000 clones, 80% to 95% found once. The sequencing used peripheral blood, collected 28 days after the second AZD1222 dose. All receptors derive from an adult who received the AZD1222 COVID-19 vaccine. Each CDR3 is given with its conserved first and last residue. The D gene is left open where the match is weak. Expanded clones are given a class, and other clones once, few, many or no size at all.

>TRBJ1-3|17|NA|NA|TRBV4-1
TGCGCCAGCAGCCAGGACAGCTCTCCTACCTCTGGAAACACCATATATTTT
CASSQDSSPTSGNTIYF
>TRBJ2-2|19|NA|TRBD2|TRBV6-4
TGTGCCAGCAGTCCGGGGACTAGCGGGAGGGGACCGAACACCGGGGAGCTGTTTTTT
CASSPGTSGRGPNTGELFF
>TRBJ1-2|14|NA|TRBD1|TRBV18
TGTGCCAGCTCACGGGACAGGGGGAACTATGGCTACACCTTC
CASSRDRGNYGYTF
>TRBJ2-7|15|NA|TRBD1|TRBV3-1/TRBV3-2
TGTGCCAGCAGCCAACCGGGACAGGGGGTCTACGAGCAGTACTTC
CASSQPGQGVYEQYF
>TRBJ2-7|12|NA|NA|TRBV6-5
TGTGCCAGCAGTCGCCTTACCTACGAGCAGTACTTC
CASSRLTYEQYF
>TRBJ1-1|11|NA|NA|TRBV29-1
TGCAGCGTTGAAGGGTCGGCTGAAGCTTTCTTT
CSVEGSAEAFF
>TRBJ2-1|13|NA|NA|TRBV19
TGTGCCAGTAGTATAGGGTTGCTTGATGAGCAGTTCTTC
CASSIGLLDEQFF
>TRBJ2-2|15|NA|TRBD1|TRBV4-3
TGCGCCAGCAGCCAAGACGGGACAGACACCGGGGAGCTGTTTTTT
CASSQDGTDTGELFF
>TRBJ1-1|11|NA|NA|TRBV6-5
TGTGCCACCTCGGGGGACACTGAAGCTTTCTTT
CATSGDTEAFF
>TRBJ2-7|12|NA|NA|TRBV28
TGTGCCGCGGGGGCCGGTTCCTACGAGCAGTACTTC
CAAGAGSYEQYF
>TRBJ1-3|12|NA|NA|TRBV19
TGTGCCAGTGGCCCCGTTGGAAACACCATATATTTT
CASGPVGNTIYF
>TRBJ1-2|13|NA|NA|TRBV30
TGTGCCCACTCTATCGGGACCCCAGGGGGCTACACCTTC
CAHSIGTPGGYTF
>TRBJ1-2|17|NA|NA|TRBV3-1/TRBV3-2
TGTGCCAGCAGCCAAGAGGAGGCCTGGCGTCTTAACTATGGCTACACCTTC
CASSQEEAWRLNYGYTF
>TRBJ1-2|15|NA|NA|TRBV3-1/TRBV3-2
TGTGCCAGCAGCCTGACCGACCAGGCGCGGGGCGGCTACACCTTC
CASSLTDQARGGYTF
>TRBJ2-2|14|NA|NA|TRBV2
TGTGCCAGCAGGGGGACGGATAACACCGGGGAGCTGTTTTTT
CASRGTDNTGELFF
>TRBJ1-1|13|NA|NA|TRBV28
TGTGCCAGTGATCAGGGGCTGGGCACTGAAGCTTTCTTT
CASDQGLGTEAFF
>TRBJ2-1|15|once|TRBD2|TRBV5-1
TGCGCCAGCAGCTCGGGACTAGCGGGACGGAATGAGCAGTTCTTC
CASSSGLAGRNEQFF
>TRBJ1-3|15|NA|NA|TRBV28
TGTGCCAGCAGTTACGGGTCGGTCTCTGGAAACACCATATATTTT
CASSYGSVSGNTIYF
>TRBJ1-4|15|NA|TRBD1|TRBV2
TGTGCCAGCAGTGCGAGGACAGGACTGAATGAAAAACTGTTTTTT
CASSARTGLNEKLFF
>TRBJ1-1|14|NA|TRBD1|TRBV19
TGTGCCAGTAGTATGGACAGGGCGTCTAGTGAAGCTTTCTTT
CASSMDRASSEAFF
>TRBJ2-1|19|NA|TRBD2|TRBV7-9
TGTGCCAGCAGCTTAGCGCGCCTAGCGGGGAATGGAGGCCACAATGAGCAGTTCTTC
CASSLARLAGNGGHNEQFF
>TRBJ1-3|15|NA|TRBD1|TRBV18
TGTGCCAGCTCACAGGGACAGGGCTCTGGAAACACCATATATTTT
CASSQGQGSGNTIYF
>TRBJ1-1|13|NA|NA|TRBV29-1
TGCAGCGTTGATTTGTCGGGGACTTCTGAAGCTTTCTTT
CSVDLSGTSEAFF
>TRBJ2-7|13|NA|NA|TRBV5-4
TGTGCCAGCAGCTTGGGGCAGTCCTACGAGCAGTACTTC
CASSLGQSYEQYF
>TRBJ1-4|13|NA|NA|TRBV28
TGTGCCAGCAGTTTATATCTTGGCAAAAAACTGTTTTTT
CASSLYLGKKLFF
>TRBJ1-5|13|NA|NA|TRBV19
TGTGCCAGTAGTATAGGGGGAATGCAGCCCCAGCATTTT
CASSIGGMQPQHF
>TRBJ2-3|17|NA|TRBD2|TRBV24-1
TGTGCCACCAGTGATCCCGCCCCTAGCGGAACCACAGATACGCAGTATTTT
CATSDPAPSGTTDTQYF
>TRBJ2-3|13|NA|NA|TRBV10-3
TGTGCCATCAGTGAGCCTACCACAGATACGCAGTATTTT
CAISEPTTDTQYF
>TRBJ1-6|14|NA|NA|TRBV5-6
TGTGCCAGCAGCCCCGGACCCCGGGATTCACCCCTCCACTTT
CASSPGPRDSPLHF
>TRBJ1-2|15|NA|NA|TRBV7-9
TGTGCCAGCAGCGGGCGGGACGTTACTAACTATGGCTACACCTTC
CASSGRDVTNYGYTF
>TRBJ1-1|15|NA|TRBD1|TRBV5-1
TGCGCCAGCAGCTTGGCACAGGGGGCGAACACTGAAGCTTTCTTT
CASSLAQGANTEAFF
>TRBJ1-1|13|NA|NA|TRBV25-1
TGTGCCAGCAGTGGAAGGCATAACACTGAAGCTTTCTTT
CASSGRHNTEAFF
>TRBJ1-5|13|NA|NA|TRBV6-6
TGTGCCAGCAGAGACGCGGAAGGGAAGCCCCAGCATTTT
CASRDAEGKPQHF
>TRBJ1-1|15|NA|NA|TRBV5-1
TGCGCCAGCAGCTTTTCCTTGGGTAGGAACACTGAAGCTTTCTTT
CASSFSLGRNTEAFF
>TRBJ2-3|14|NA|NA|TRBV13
TGTGCCAGCAGCCCAGAACAGGGTGCAGATACGCAGTATTTT
CASSPEQGADTQYF
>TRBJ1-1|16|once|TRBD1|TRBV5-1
TGCGCCAGCAGCTTACCCGGGACAGGGCGGAACACTGAAGCTTTCTTT
CASSLPGTGRNTEAFF
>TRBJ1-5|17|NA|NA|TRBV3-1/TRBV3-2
TGTGCCAGCAGCCAAGAATCCCCGGCTATAGGCAATCAGCCCCAGCATTTT
CASSQESPAIGNQPQHF
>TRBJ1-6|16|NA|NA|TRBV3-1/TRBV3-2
TGTGCCAGCAGCTCACGAGGGAACTCCTATAATTCACCCCTCCACTTT
CASSSRGNSYNSPLHF
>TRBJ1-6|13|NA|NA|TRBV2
TGTGCCAGCATAGGGACGGAGAATTCACCCCTCCACTTT
CASIGTENSPLHF
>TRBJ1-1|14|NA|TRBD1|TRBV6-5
TGTGCCAGCAAAGATCAGGGGGCAAGGGCTGAAGCTTTCTTT
CASKDQGARAEAFF
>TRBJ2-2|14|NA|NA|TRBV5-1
TGCGCCAGCAGCTTGGGACAGAACACCGGGGAGCTGTTTTTT
CASSLGQNTGELFF
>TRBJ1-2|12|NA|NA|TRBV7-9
TGTGCCAGCAGCAGAGGGACCTATGGCTACACCTTC
CASSRGTYGYTF
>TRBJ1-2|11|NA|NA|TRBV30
TGTGGGTCGGGGGGCCGGCATGGCTACACCTTC
CGSGGRHGYTF
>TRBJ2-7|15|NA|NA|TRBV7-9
TGTGCCAGCAGCTTAGGGGATCAAGGAACCTACGAGCAGTACTTC
CASSLGDQGTYEQYF
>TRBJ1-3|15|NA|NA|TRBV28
TGTGCCAGCAGTCTCAGACGAGGGGTGGGAAACACCATATATTTT
CASSLRRGVGNTIYF
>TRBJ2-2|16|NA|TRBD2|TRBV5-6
TGTGCCAGCAGCCTTCTCCGGACTAGCGGCTCCCACAGAGTGTTTTTT
CASSLLRTSGSHRVFF
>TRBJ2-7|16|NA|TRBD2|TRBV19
TGTGCCAGTAGTACAACACGACTAGCGGGAGCCTACGAGCAGTACTTC
CASSTTRLAGAYEQYF
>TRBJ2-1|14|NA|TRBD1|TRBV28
TGTGCCAGCAGCCCCGGGACAGGTTACAATGAGCAGTTCTTC
CASSPGTGYNEQFF
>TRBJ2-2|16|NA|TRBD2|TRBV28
TGTGCCAGCAGGACTAGCGGGAGGCGGAACACCGGGGAGCTGTTTTTT
CASRTSGRRNTGELFF
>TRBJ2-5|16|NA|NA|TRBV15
TGTGCCACCAGCAGAGAACACCCCCCGGGGCCAGAGACCCAGTACTTC
CATSREHPPGPETQYF
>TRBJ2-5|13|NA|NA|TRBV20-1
TGCAGTGCTAGTAAAGGGCCATTTGAGACCCAGTACTTC
CSASKGPFETQYF
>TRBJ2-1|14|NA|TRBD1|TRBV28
TGTGCCAGCCTCCGGGACAGGGGTCTGAATGAGCAGTTCTTC
CASLRDRGLNEQFF
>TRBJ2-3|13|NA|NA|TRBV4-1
TGCGCCAGCAGCCATTTGACGACAGATACGCAGTATTTT
CASSHLTTDTQYF
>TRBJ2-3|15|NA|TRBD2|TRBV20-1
TGCAGTGCTAGTAATGCGGGACTATTGTTGGATACGCAGTATTTT
CSASNAGLLLDTQYF
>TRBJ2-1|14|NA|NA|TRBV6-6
TGTGCCAGCAGTGCACCGAAAGTCGTCTATGAGCAGTTCTTC
CASSAPKVVYEQFF
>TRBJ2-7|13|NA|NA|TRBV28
TGTGCCAGCAGTTTACCGACAGCCTACGAGCAGTACTTC
CASSLPTAYEQYF
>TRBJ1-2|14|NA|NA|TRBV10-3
TGTGCCATCAGTGAGTCGGGGACACGGTATGGCTACACCTTC
CAISESGTRYGYTF
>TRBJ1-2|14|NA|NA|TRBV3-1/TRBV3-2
TGTGCCAGCAGCCAAGGCCGGGGAGGCTATGGCTACACCTTC
CASSQGRGGYGYTF
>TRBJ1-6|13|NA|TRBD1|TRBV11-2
TGTGCCAGCAGCTCCACAGGGGTTTCACCCCTCCACTTT
CASSSTGVSPLHF
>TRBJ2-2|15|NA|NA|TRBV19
TGTGCCAGTAGTATAGCCAGGGGTACAACCGGGGAGCTGTTTTTT
CASSIARGTTGELFF